This T cell receptor (beta chain) comes out of a study of blood T cell repertoires in COVID-19. The CDR3 extends over 14 amino acids. In germline, CDR1 is PRHDT, CDR2 FYEKMQ (reference sequence). V lost 4 bases and J lost 2; bases outside the gene matches: 4. Sequencing was performed with immunoSEQ multiplex PCR; in TCRdb, only in-frame clones are kept and a portion is missing. The table records 150,000 to 200,000 clones, roughly 91% of them present only once. This TCR came from a man in his forties with active or convalescent COVID-19. The rearrangement uses TRBV13 and TRBJ2-7; TRBD1 matches at 8 bases. Sequenced: peripheral blood. In DNA form, the CDR3 reads TGTGCCAGCAGCTCGACAGGGGACACCTACGAGCAGTACTTC. Translation gives CASSSTGDTYEQYF.